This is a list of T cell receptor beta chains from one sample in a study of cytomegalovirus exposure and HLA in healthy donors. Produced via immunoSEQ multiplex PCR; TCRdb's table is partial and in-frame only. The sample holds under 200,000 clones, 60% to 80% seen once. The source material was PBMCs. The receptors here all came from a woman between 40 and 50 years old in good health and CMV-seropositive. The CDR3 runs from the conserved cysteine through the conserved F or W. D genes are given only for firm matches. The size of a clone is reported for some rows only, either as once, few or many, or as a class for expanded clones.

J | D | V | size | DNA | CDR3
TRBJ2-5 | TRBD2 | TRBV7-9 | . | TGTGCCAGCAGCTCTGGGCAAGCGGGGGTCCAAGAGACCCAGTACTTC | CASSSGQAGVQETQYF
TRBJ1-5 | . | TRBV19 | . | TGTGCCAGTAGTATGGGAGGGACCGGCAATCAGCCCCAGCATTTT | CASSMGGTGNQPQHF
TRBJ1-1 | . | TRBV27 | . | TGTGCCAGCAGCTTTAATAGGAACACTGAAGCTTTCTTT | CASSFNRNTEAFF
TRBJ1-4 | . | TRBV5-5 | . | TGTGCCAGCAGCCGCGGACACCCAACAACTAATGAAAAACTGTTTTTT | CASSRGHPTTNEKLFF
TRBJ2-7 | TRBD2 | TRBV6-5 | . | TGTGCCAGCAGTTACAGACTAGCGGGAGATCCGAACGAGCAGTACTTC | CASSYRLAGDPNEQYF
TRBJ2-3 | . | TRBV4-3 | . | TGCGCCAGCAGCCAAGATCTCCTACGCACAGATACGCAGTATTTT | CASSQDLLRTDTQYF
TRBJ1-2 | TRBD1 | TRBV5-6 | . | TGTGCCAGCAGCGCCCAGGGGGCGCAAGGCTACACCTTC | CASSAQGAQGYTF
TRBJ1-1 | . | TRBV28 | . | TGTGCCAGCAGTTTGAGCCCTTCGAACACTGAAGCTTTCTTT | CASSLSPSNTEAFF
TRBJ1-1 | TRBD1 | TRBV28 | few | TGTGCCAGCATCCCGCCCGGGACAGGGGGCCGCACTGAAGCTTTCTTT | CASIPPGTGGRTEAFF
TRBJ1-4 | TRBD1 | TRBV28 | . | TGTGCCAGCAGGTCAGGGGGCTTAGATGAAAAACTGTTTTTT | CASRSGGLDEKLFF
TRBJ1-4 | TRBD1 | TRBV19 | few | TGTGCCAGTACTCCGGGACAGATCCTAGTTGCAACTAATGAAAAACTGTTTTTT | CASTPGQILVATNEKLFF
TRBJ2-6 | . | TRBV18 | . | TGTGCCAGCTCACACTGGGACACCTCTGGGGCCAACGTCCTGACTTTC | CASSHWDTSGANVLTF
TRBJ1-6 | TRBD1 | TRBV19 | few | TGTGCCAGTAGTATACAACGGACAGGGAATAATTCACCCCTCCACTTT | CASSIQRTGNNSPLHF
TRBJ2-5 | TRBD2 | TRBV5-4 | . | TGTGCCAGCAGCTCCCAGCGGGGAGGAGAGACCCAGTACTTC | CASSSQRGGETQYF
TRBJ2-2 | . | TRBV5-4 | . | TGTGCCAGCAGCTGGGACTCCACCGGGGAGCTGTTTTTT | CASSWDSTGELFF
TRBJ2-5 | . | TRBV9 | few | TGTGCCAGCAGCGTCGGGGTAGATTTTCAAGAGACCCAGTACTTC | CASSVGVDFQETQYF
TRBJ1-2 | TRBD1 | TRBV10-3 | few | TGTGCCATCAGTGCATCGGGACAGAAAGTTAACTATGGCTACACCTTC | CAISASGQKVNYGYTF
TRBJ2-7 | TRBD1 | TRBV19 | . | TGTGCCAGTAGCATCCTCGGACAGGGGGTATACGAGCAGTACTTC | CASSILGQGVYEQYF
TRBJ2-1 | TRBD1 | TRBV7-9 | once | TGTGCCAGCAGCTTAAGGGACAGTAACAATGAGCAGTTCTTC | CASSLRDSNNEQFF
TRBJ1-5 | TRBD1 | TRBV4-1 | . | TGCGCCAGCAGCCTGGTACAGGGGGCTATTCAGCCCCAGCATTTT | CASSLVQGAIQPQHF
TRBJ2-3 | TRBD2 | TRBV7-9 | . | TGTGCCAGCAGTCCTTGGGGAGGGGATACGCAGTATTTT | CASSPWGGDTQYF
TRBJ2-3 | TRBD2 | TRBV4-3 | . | TGCGCCAGCAGCCAAGAGGGGAAGCGGGGGGCCCCAGATACGCAGTATTTT | CASSQEGKRGAPDTQYF
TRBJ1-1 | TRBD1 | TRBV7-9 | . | TGTGCCAGCAGCTTGGACAGGGGGAAAGCTTTCTTT | CASSLDRGKAFF
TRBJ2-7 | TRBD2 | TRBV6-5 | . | TGTGCCAGCAGTCCTAGCGGGAGAAGCGAGCAGTACTTC | CASSPSGRSEQYF
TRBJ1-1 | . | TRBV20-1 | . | TGCAGTGGGGGGGACACTGAAGCTTTCTTT | CSGGDTEAFF
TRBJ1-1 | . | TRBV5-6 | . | TGTGCCAGCAGCTCCCCGAGGGAGGGGGGCACTGAAGCTTTCTTT | CASSSPREGGTEAFF
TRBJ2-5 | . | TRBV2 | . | TGTGCCAGCAGTGAACCCCCAGGTCGAGAGCAGTACTTC | CASSEPPGREQYF
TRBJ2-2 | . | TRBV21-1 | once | TGTGCCAGCAGCAAATGCTGGGTGGAGGGACAGGACCTTCCCCACACCGGGGAGCTGTTTTTT | CASSKCWVEGQDLPHTGELFF
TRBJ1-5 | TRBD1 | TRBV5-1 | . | TGCGCCAGCAGCTCGGGACAGAATAGCAATCAGCCCCAGCATTTT | CASSSGQNSNQPQHF
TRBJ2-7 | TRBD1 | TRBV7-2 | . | TGTGCCAGCAGCACCGGACAGGCCTCCTACGAGCAGTACTTC | CASSTGQASYEQYF
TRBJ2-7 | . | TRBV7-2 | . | TGTGCCAGCAGCTTACTGGACACCACCTACGAGCAGTACTTC | CASSLLDTTYEQYF
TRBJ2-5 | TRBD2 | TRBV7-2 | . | TGTGCCAGCAGCTTAGTGGCTAGCGGGGGGGCCCGGGAGACCCAGTACTTC | CASSLVASGGARETQYF
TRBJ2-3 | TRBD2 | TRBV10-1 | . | TGCGCCAGCGGGACTAGCGGGAGAACAGATACGCAGTATTTT | CASGTSGRTDTQYF
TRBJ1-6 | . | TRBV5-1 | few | TGCGCCAGCAGCTTGGACTCGACAGTGAATAATTCACCCCTCCACTTT | CASSLDSTVNNSPLHF
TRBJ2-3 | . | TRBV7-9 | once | TGTGCCAGCAGTCTTACCCAGGGGACCACCGCGTACGATACGCAGTATTTT | CASSLTQGTTAYDTQYF
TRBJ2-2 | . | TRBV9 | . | TGTGCCAGCAGCACCACCGCGGGGATTCCCGGGGAGCTGTTTTTT | CASSTTAGIPGELFF
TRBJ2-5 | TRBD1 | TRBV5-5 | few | TGTGCCAGCAGCATGGGACAGGGAAGTTATGAAGAGACCCAGTACTTC | CASSMGQGSYEETQYF
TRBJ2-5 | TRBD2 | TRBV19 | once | TGTGCCAGTAGCACCGGGACTAGCGGGAGGGCCAGGGAGACCCAGTACTTC | CASSTGTSGRARETQYF
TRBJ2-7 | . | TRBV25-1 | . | TGTGCCAGCAGTGAACGGGTAGAAAGGGAGCAGTACTTC | CASSERVEREQYF
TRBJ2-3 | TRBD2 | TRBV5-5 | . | TGTGCCAGCAGCCCCGTGGGAGGGACGACAGATACGCAGTATTTT | CASSPVGGTTDTQYF